These 2 T cell receptor beta chains originate from one sample sequenced in a study of T cells after yellow fever vaccination. TCRdb analysed the 5' RACE reads with MiXCR anew, one entry per CDR3 protein. Found here are around 610,000 distinct CDR3 sequences, about 14% of them singletons; the top ten hold more than 12%. Source: PBMCs, taken on the day of the yellow fever booster vaccination. The receptors here all came from a man under 40 who received the YFV17D yellow fever vaccine.

This chain uses TRBV30 with TRBJ2-7; D unclear. V lost 2 bases, J lost 3 bases, and 11 bases lay in between. Germline values: CDR1 GTSNPN, CDR2 SVGIG (reference sequence). The CDR3 totals 13 residues. As DNA, the CDR3 is TGTGCCTGGAGTACTCCTTTGAGCTACGAGCAGTACTTC. This encodes CAWSTPLSYEQYF.

This clonotype was detected a few times. This chain links TRBV5-1 with TRBJ2-5, with a weak D call TRBD2 (6 bases). This CDR3 region has 15 residues. CDR1 is SGHRS and CDR2 is YFSETQ in the germline V gene. V lost 6 bases and J lost 5, with 20 bases in between. The CDR3 loop is CASKVDPIGGETQYF. CDR3 bases: TGCGCCAGCAAGGTGGACCCAATTGGAGGGGAGACCCAGTACTTC. Complete variable domain (other parts from reference TRBV5-1 and TRBJ2-5): KAGVTQTPRYLIKTRGQQVTLSCSPISGHRSVSWYQQTPGQGLQFLFEYFSETQRNKGNFPGRFSGRQFSNSRSEMNVSTLELGDSALYLCASKVDPIGGETQYFGPGTRLLVL.